This section outlines one T cell receptor (beta chain) sequence together with its context. The antigen remains undetermined. A much more abundant neighbour one base away suggests this may be a read error. Unique molecular identifiers were incorporated during preparation of the TCRbeta library. TCRdb analysed the PCR reads with MiXCR anew, one entry per CDR3 protein. The profile shows roughly 250,000 distinct CDR3 sequences, 6.5% to 10% of them singletons. This record belongs to a study of T-cell reconstitution after alpha-beta-depleted transplantation in children. Study-level findings and limits: T-cell counts and diversity were attributed mostly to newly produced T cells one year after transplant. At day 60, the high TCRbeta diversity found in some patients originated from recipient T cells and thymic progenitors that had survived. At around two months after transplant, the alpha-beta T cells were reportedly derived from several hundred expanded clones that came from non-depleted graft cells.

This CDR3 has 14 residues. Trimming shortened V by 8 bases and J by 8 bases, and 18 bases separated the two germline ends. CDR1 is MNHNS, CDR2 SASEGT, per germline. The sequenced sample was PBMCs, mostly from graft donor cells, obtained 180 days after TCRalphabeta/CD19-depleted stem cell transplant. The chain joins TRBV6-1 to TRBJ2-2, with D perhaps matching TRBD2 (5 bases). This TCR derives from a male patient between 10 and 17 years old who had a stem cell transplant for acute lymphoblastic leukemia, so the T cells may come from the graft donor. The CDR3 nucleotides are TGTGCCAGCCTGACACGGGGATCACCGGGGGAGCTGTTTTTT. Amino acids: CASLTRGSPGELFF.